This T cell receptor (beta chain) was identified in a study of blood T cell repertoires in COVID-19. Study context: Samples representing acute and convalescent COVID-19 were sourced from the United States, Italy and Spain. Sample material is recorded as cDNA or gDNA derived from T cells, B-cell-depleted T cells, or PBMCs.

How the authors handled the data: Reference gene primer amplification gave estimated nucleated cell counts. TCRdb keeps only in-frame clones here, not all; method: immunoSEQ multiplex PCR. Clone size and the V and J calls come from that table; the DNA yielded D and trimming. Here the sample spans approximately 62,000 clones, 90% being singletons. Unmatched junction bases numbered 14, after V lost 4 bases and J lost 4 bases. The length of the CDR3 is 16 residues. The germline V gene has CDR1 SQVTM and CDR2 ANQGSEA. Sequencing used peripheral blood. The receptor comes from a human donor with active COVID-19. The donor label of this sample is uncertain. J is TRBJ2-7 and V is TRBV29-1; 9 positions agree with TRBD2. The CDR3 DNA follows: TGCAGCGTTGTGTGGGCGACGGGACTAGCCGGATACGAGCAGTACTTC. The encoded protein is CSVVWATGLAGYEQYF.